One sample yielded the 30 T cell receptor beta chains listed below, sequenced in a study of breast tumors, draining lymph nodes, adjacent tissues. TCRdb processed the multiplex PCR reads anew with MiXCR; each CDR3 protein has one entry. The sample carries about 22,000 distinct CDR3 sequences, 45% to 65% recorded once. Material: breast tumor tissue. Receptors were obtained from a female donor with breast cancer. Some clones in this sample may be carry-over from other donors' samples.

This clonotype was observed at least ten times. The genes are TRBV19 and TRBJ2-6; the match to TRBD2 covers 8 bases. Germline-derived CDR1 and CDR2 are LNHDA and SQIVND (reference sequence). V lost 7 bases, J lost 3 bases, and 8 bases stayed unmatched. CDR3 length: 16 residues. The CDR3 region is CASNPGTRFGANVLTF. The CDR3 coding sequence is TGTGCCAGTAACCCCGGGACTAGGTTTGGGGCCAACGTCCTGACTTTC.

The chain links TRBV5-1 to TRBJ1-2, with 9 bases lining up with TRBD1. The CDR3 has 14 amino acids. The V gene end was trimmed by 8 bases and the J gene end by 4 bases; junction bases not matched to a gene: 9. Germline V gene lookup returns CDR1 SGHRS and CDR2 YFSETQ. In DNA, the CDR3 is TGCGCCAGGGGGCCGGGACAGGGCGTCTATGGCTACACCTTC. It codes for CARGPGQGVYGYTF.

This clonotype was found many times. J is TRBJ2-5 and V is TRBV24-1; 8 positions match TRBD1. With 3 bases clipped from V and 3 bases from J, the junction kept 8 bases outside the gene matches. This CDR3 has 16 residues. Germline loops: CDR1 KGHDR, CDR2 SFDVKD. The DNA of the CDR3 is TGTGCCACCAGTGATATTACCTCGGACAGGGAAGAGACCCAGTACTTC. It specifies CATSDITSDREETQYF.

The chain recombines TRBV7-2 with TRBJ1-6, with 8 bases matching TRBD1. Germline lookup yields CDR1 SGHTA and CDR2 FQGNSA. The CDR3 contains 15 residues. The J segment lost 5 bases and the V segment lost 5 bases, leaving 5 bases of the junction unmatched. Here the CDR3 reads CASSRQGANNSPLHF. As DNA, the CDR3 is TGTGCCAGCAGCCGTCAGGGGGCGAATAATTCACCCCTCCACTTT.

This clonotype was detected only a few times. The J gene is TRBJ1-3, the V gene TRBV7-9; D uncertain. V dropped 5 bases and J dropped 4 bases, with 12 bases sitting between them. Germline-derived CDR1 and CDR2 are SEHNR and FQNEAQ (reference sequence). The CDR3 runs 14 residues. CDR3 protein: CASSPDTSGNTIYF. The CDR3 nucleotides are TGTGCCAGCAGCCCTGACACATCGGGAAACACCATATATTTT.

The CDR3 loop reads CSARDAEYSYNEQFF. In nucleotides, the CDR3 is TGCAGTGCTAGAGATGCCGAATACTCCTACAATGAGCAGTTCTTC. The V call is TRBV20-1, the J call TRBJ2-1; D unclear. Trimming shortened V by 0 bases and J by 0 bases, and 9 bases separated the two germline ends. Germline assignment: CDR1 DFQATT and CDR2 SNEGSKA (reference sequence). The CDR3 loop spans 15 amino acids.

The chain is built from TRBV19 and TRBJ2-5; TRBD2 is a possible D gene (6 bases). Trimming removed 5 bases from V and 1 base from J, with 11 bases in between. CDR1 and CDR2 from the germline V gene are LNHDA and SQIVND (reference sequence). The CDR3 spans 14 residues. CDR3 nucleotides: TGTGCCAGTAGTCCACGGACTACCCAAGAGACCCAGTACTTC. Translation: CASSPRTTQETQYF.

V and J are TRBV12-3 or TRBV12-4 and TRBJ2-7; 14 bases agree with TRBD2. The CDR3 extends over 17 amino acids. V gave up 5 bases and J gave up 3 bases; unmatched junction bases: 9. CDR3 region: CASSIPGLAGDIYEQYF. CDR3 nucleotide sequence: TGTGCCAGCAGTATTCCGGGACTAGCGGGAGATATCTACGAGCAGTACTTC.

The rearrangement links TRBV12-3 or TRBV12-4 to TRBJ2-3, with D uncertain. CDR3 size: 11 residues. Trimming pared 7 bases from V and 7 bases from J, leaving 9 bases between. CDR3 sequence (DNA): TGTGCCAGCACGGCTGGGTATACGCAGTATTTT. This codes for CASTAGYTQYF.

This clonotype came up once. Sequence at one end of the junction differs from germline and may be a read error. The chain combines TRBV20-1 with TRBJ2-3; D perhaps matches TRBD1 (6 bases). Per germline, CDR1 DFQATT and CDR2 SNEGSKA (reference sequence). The CDR3 runs 12 residues. The DNA for the CDR3 is TGCAGTGCTTGGGAGTCAGGGGATACGCCGCATTTT. As protein: CSAWESGDTPHF.

This chain connects TRBV12-3 or TRBV12-4 to TRBJ2-7; unclear D gene. This CDR3 region has 13 residues. V lost 5 bases and J 6 bases, leaving 14 bases between the germline ends. CDR3 nucleotide sequence: TGTGCCAGCAGTCCTAGATACAATGGCGAGCAGTACTTC. Its protein is CASSPRYNGEQYF.

The chain links TRBV20-1 to TRBJ2-7, with TRBD2 matching 14 bases. The V gene end was trimmed by 1 base and the J gene end by 3 bases; junction bases not matched to a gene: 5. The germline CDR1 and CDR2 sequences are DFQATT and SNEGSKA (reference sequence). The CDR3 loop spans 16 amino acids. CDR3 sequence reads: CSARVGLAGGHYEQYF. The CDR3 DNA sequence: TGCAGTGCTAGAGTAGGACTAGCGGGAGGCCACTACGAGCAGTACTTC.

About this clonotype itself: Likely a read error: the CDR3 ends without its conserved phenylalanine or tryptophan. The chain joins TRBV9 to TRBJ1-6; perhaps TRBD1 as D (5 bases). Germline V CDR1 and CDR2: SGDLS, YYNGEE. V was clipped by 4 bases and J by 4 bases, with 9 bases between them. This CDR3 is 14 amino acids long. The CDR3 DNA sequence: TGTGCCAGCAGCCCACAGGTTTATAATTCACCCCTCCACCTT. Translating it yields CASSPQVYNSPLHL.

This clonotype was detected a few times. One junction end does not reproduce the germline sequence, and a read error may be involved. The chain is built from TRBV11-2 and TRBJ1-2, with D maybe TRBD1 (6 bases). This CDR3 spans 15 amino acids. CDR1 and CDR2 from the germline V gene are SGHAT and FQNNGV. The CDR3 spells CASSQGGGGVVGYTF. The CDR3 DNA sequence: TGCGCCAGCAGCCAAGGAGGGGGGGGGGTAGTTGGCTACACCTTC.

The V call is TRBV7-9, the J call TRBJ2-1; D possibly corresponds to TRBD2 (6 bases). The germline CDR1 and CDR2 sequences are SEHNR and FQNEAQ (reference sequence). CDR3 length equals 15 residues. Trimming removed 5 bases from V and 9 bases from J, with 20 bases in between. The CDR3: CASSRPGLPTPEQFF. For the CDR3, the DNA is TGTGCCAGCAGCCGACCGGGACTCCCAACCCCTGAGCAGTTCTTC. Drawing the rest from reference TRBV7-9 and TRBJ2-1, the complete variable domain is DTGVSQNPRHKITKRGQNVTFRCDPISEHNRLYWYRQTLGQGPEFLTYFQNEAQLEKSRLLSDRFSAERPKGSFSTLEIQRTEQGDSAMYLCASSRPGLPTPEQFFGPGTRLTVL.

Only a few counts were recorded for this clonotype. V and J are TRBV29-1 and TRBJ2-1; 11 bases fit TRBD2. CDR3 size: 13 residues. Germline trimming cut 7 bases from V and 4 bases from J; bases unmatched to any gene: 3. Germline CDR1 reads SQVTM; CDR2 reads ANQGSEA. The CDR3 is CSGLAGGYNEQFF. The CDR3 DNA reads TGCAGCGGCTTAGCGGGGGGGTACAATGAGCAGTTCTTC.

This clonotype has ten or more counts. The V gene is TRBV12-3 or TRBV12-4, the J gene TRBJ2-1; 13 nucleotides agree with TRBD2. With V trimmed by 4 bases and J by 3 bases, 6 bases remained unmatched. This CDR3 contains 17 residues. This CDR3 is CASSSRTSGSIYNEQFF. The CDR3 DNA sequence: TGTGCCAGCAGTTCGAGGACTAGCGGGAGTATCTACAATGAGCAGTTCTTC.

This clonotype was seen only once. V gene TRBV11-2 combines with J gene TRBJ2-5; 8 nucleotides match TRBD2. Trimming at V came to 5 bases and at J to 1 base, leaving 12 bases not matched to a gene. Germline V gene data show CDR1 as SGHAT and CDR2 as FQNNGV. The CDR3 length is 17 residues. The CDR3 DNA follows: TGTGCCAGCAGCCTCCCTGGACTAGCCCTAGCCCAAGAGACCCAGTACTTC. Protein product: CASSLPGLALAQETQYF.

The V and J genes are TRBV19 and TRBJ2-1, with no clear D. Germline V gives CDR1 LNHDA, CDR2 SQIVND (reference sequence). This CDR3 is built from 13 residues. The V and J ends lost 1 base and 5 bases respectively, with 6 bases between them. DNA for the CDR3: TGTGCCAGTAGTATAGTTGGGAACAATGAGCAGTTCTTC. Residues: CASSIVGNNEQFF.

This clonotype was observed at least ten times. The rearrangement links TRBV6-1 to TRBJ1-4; 7 bases fit TRBD1. CDR1 and CDR2 from the germline V gene are MNHNS and SASEGT. CDR3 length equals 14 residues. The ends lost 5 bases at V and 8 bases at J; junction bases unmatched: 8. The CDR3, as DNA: TGTGCCAGCAGTCTCGGCCAGGGGGGCGAAAAACTGTTTTTT. Translating gives CASSLGQGGEKLFF.

Only one count was recorded for this clonotype. The V gene is TRBV27, the J gene TRBJ2-7; D unclear. Per germline, CDR1 MNHEY and CDR2 SMNVEV (reference sequence). The CDR3 consists of 14 residues. The V and J ends lost 5 bases and 0 bases respectively, with 11 bases between them. CDR3: CASSLVGDSYEQYF. CDR3 bases: TGTGCCAGCAGTCTAGTCGGAGACTCCTACGAGCAGTACTTC.

This sequence joins TRBV24-1 and TRBJ2-5; D not certain. Germline V gives CDR1 KGHDR, CDR2 SFDVKD. This CDR3 has 15 residues. Trimming removed 1 base at V and 2 bases at J, with 10 bases between. CDR3 sequence reads: CATSDFTEPQETQYF. The CDR3 coding sequence is TGTGCCACCAGTGATTTCACAGAACCTCAAGAGACCCAGTACTTC.

This clonotype was counted at least ten times. The chain links TRBV28 to TRBJ2-7; TRBD1 might be the D (5 bases). The CDR3 extends over 13 amino acids. V lost 0 bases and J lost 2, with 5 bases in between. CDR1 is MDHEN, CDR2 SYDVKM, per germline. The CDR3 DNA sequence: TGTGCCAGCAGTTTATGGACAGCCTACGAGCAGTACTTC. Translated, it gives CASSLWTAYEQYF.

The chain employs TRBV29-1 and TRBJ2-1; possible D gene TRBD1, 5 bases. Germline V gene sequence: CDR1 SQVTM, CDR2 ANQGSEA. The V and J ends lost 6 bases and 7 bases respectively, with 16 bases between them. This CDR3 region has 13 residues. The CDR3 region is CSVPPVGVNEQFF. The CDR3 coding sequence is TGCAGCGTCCCCCCTGTAGGGGTTAATGAGCAGTTCTTC.

The V call is TRBV7-9, the J call TRBJ2-3; no clear D. Germline V lookup: CDR1 SEHNR, CDR2 FQNEAQ (reference sequence). The CDR3 runs to 16 residues. The V gene lost 3 bases and the J gene lost 2 bases, with 15 bases spanning the gap. The CDR3 DNA reads as TGTGCCAGCAGCTTTCCTCCGAATCTGGACACAGATACGCAGTATTTT. Residues: CASSFPPNLDTDTQYF. The variable domain in full, with the rest retrieved from reference TRBV7-9 and TRBJ2-3, is DTGVSQNPRHKITKRGQNVTFRCDPISEHNRLYWYRQTLGQGPEFLTYFQNEAQLEKSRLLSDRFSAERPKGSFSTLEIQRTEQGDSAMYLCASSFPPNLDTDTQYFGPGTRLTVL.

V is TRBV7-3 and J is TRBJ1-2, with D unclear. This CDR3 is built from 13 residues. The V end was cut by 5 bases, the J end by 1 base, with 8 bases between. From germline, CDR1 is SGHTA and CDR2 FQGTGA. CDR3 DNA: TGTGCCAGCAGCAGTCTGATTAACTATGGCTACACCTTC. It translates to CASSSLINYGYTF. Full variable domain (outside the CDR3, taken from reference TRBV7-3 and TRBJ1-2): GAGVSQTPSNKVTEKGKYVELRCDPISGHTALYWYRQSLGQGPEFLIYFQGTGAADDSGLPNDRFFAVRPEGSVSTLKIQRTERGDSAVYLCASSSLINYGYTFGSGTRLTVV.

The gene calls are TRBV20-1 and TRBJ2-7; D gene unclear. This CDR3 has 11 residues. Germline V lookup: CDR1 DFQATT, CDR2 SNEGSKA (reference sequence). V was shortened by 1 base and J by 7 bases, with 8 bases between the two germline ends. This CDR3 is CSARALPEQYF. The DNA for the CDR3 is TGCAGTGCTAGAGCCTTACCGGAGCAGTACTTC.

As regards this clonotype: A junction boundary mismatches the germline segment, possibly from a read error. The chain is built from TRBV6-5 and TRBJ2-1; 9 nucleotides line up with TRBD1. This CDR3 has 14 residues. Germline V lookup: CDR1 MNHEY, CDR2 SVGAGI. CDR3 sequence (DNA): TGTGCCAGCAGCCCCTGGACAGGGGTCGATGAGCAGCTCTTC. This codes for CASSPWTGVDEQLF.

The rearrangement uses TRBV20-1 and TRBJ2-3; 13 bases fit TRBD2. V lost 5 bases to trimming and J lost 4 bases; unmatched junction nucleotides: 15. The CDR3 is 18 residues long. Looked up from germline, CDR1 is DFQATT and CDR2 is SNEGSKA (reference sequence). The CDR3 reads CSARRGLAGWGPPDTQYF. For the CDR3, the DNA is TGCAGTGCTCGACGGGGACTAGCGGGATGGGGGCCCCCAGATACGCAGTATTTT.

The chain recombines TRBV6-4 with TRBJ2-1; tentatively, D is TRBD2 (5 bases). The length of the CDR3 is 15 residues. CDR1 MRHNA and CDR2 SNTAGT come from the germline V gene. The V and J ends lost 6 bases and 0 bases respectively, with 12 bases between them. For the CDR3, the DNA is TGTGCCAGCAGCGAAGGGAGTAGCTCCTACAATGAGCAGTTCTTC. This sequence encodes CASSEGSSSYNEQFF.